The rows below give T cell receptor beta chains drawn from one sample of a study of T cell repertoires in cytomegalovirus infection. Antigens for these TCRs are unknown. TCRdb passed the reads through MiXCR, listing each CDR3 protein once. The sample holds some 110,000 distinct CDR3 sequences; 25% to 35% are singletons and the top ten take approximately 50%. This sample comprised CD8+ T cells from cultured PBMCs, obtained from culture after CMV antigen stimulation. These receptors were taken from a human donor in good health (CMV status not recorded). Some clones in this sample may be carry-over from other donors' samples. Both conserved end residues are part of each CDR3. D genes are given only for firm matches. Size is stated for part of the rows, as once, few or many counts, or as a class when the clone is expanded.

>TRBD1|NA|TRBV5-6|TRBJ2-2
CASSSRDRGYGELIF
TGTGCCAGCAGCTCCCGGGACAGGGGATATGGGGAGCTGATTTTT
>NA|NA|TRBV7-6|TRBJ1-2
CASSPKDPGTLRHRDSNYGYTF
TGTGCCAGCAGCCCGAAGGATCCCGGGACACTCCGTCACAGGGACTCTAACTATGGCTACACCTTC
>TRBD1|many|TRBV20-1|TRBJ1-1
CSALYQTGLNTEAFF
TGCAGTGCCCTTTACCAGACAGGGCTGAACACTGAAGCTTTCTTT
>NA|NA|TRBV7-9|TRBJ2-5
CASSRETQYF
TGTGCCAGCAGCCGGGAGACCCAGTACTTC
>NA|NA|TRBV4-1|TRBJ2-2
CASLGGTGELFF
TGCGCCAGCTTGGGGGGAACCGGGGAGCTGTTTTTT
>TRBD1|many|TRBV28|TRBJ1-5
CASREPGTGNQPQHF
TGTGCCAGCAGGGAACCCGGGACAGGCAATCAGCCCCAGCATTTT
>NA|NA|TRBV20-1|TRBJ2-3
CSARGSEDDTDTQYF
TGCAGTGCTAGGGGTAGCGAGGATGACACAGATACGCAGTATTTT
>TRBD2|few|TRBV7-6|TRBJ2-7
CASSLAVGTSPEQYF
TGTGCCAGCAGCTTAGCAGTTGGGACTAGCCCCGAGCAGTACTTC
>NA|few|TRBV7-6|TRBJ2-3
CASSLARVNPYTDTQYF
TGTGCCAGCAGCTTAGCGAGAGTAAACCCTTACACAGATACGCAGTATTTT
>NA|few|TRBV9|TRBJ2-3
CASSLHRDQRTDTQYF
TGTGCCAGCAGCTTACACCGGGATCAGCGCACAGATACGCAGTATTTT
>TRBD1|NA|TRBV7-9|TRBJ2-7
CASSPDREITYEQYF
TGTGCCAGCAGCCCCGACAGGGAAATCACCTACGAGCAGTACTTC
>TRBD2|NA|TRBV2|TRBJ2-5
CASRGLAARGTQYF
TGTGCCAGCAGGGGACTAGCGGCACGGGGGACCCAGTACTTC
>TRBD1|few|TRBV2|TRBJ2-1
CASGGTGGDNEQFF
TGTGCCAGCGGGGGGACAGGGGGGGACAATGAGCAGTTCTTC
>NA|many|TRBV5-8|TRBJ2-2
CASSFWAAYTGELFF
TGTGCCAGCAGCTTTTGGGCAGCGTACACCGGGGAGCTGTTTTTT
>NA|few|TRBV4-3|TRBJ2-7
CASSQDTETSYEQYF
TGCGCCAGCAGCCAAGACACGGAGACCTCCTACGAGCAGTACTTC
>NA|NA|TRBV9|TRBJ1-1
CASSEQGLNTEAFF
TGTGCCAGCAGCGAACAGGGCTTGAACACTGAAGCTTTCTTT
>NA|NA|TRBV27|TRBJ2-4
CASSEPRGIQYF
TGTGCCAGCAGTGAGCCCCGGGGCATTCAGTACTTC
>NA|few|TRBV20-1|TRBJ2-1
CSASGAGRYNEQFF
TGCAGTGCTAGCGGAGCGGGTCGCTACAATGAGCAGTTCTTC
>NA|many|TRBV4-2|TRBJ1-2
CASSQESQGPVYGYTF
TGTGCCAGCAGCCAAGAGAGTCAGGGGCCGGTATATGGCTACACCTTC
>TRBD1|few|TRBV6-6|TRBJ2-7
CATLRGLHEQYF
TGTGCCACTCTCAGGGGGCTACACGAGCAGTACTTC
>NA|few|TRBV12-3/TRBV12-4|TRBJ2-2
CASSPRQEAGELFF
TGTGCCAGCAGTCCACGACAGGAGGCCGGGGAGCTGTTTTTT
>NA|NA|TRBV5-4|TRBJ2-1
CASSPTPGRGFNNEQFF
TGTGCCAGCAGCCCCACGCCCGGAAGGGGGTTTAACAATGAGCAGTTCTTC